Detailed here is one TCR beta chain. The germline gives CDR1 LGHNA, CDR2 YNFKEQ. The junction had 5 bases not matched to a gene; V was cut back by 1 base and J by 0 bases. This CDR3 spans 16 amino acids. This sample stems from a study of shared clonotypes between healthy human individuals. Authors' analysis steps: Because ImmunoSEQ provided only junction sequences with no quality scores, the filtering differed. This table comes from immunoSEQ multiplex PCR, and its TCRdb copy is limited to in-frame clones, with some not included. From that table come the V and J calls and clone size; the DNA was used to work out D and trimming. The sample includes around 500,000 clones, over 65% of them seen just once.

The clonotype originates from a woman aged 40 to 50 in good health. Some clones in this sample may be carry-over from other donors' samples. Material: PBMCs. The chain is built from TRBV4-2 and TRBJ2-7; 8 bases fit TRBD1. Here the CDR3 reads CASSQAGGAGSYEQYF. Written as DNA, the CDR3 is TGTGCCAGCAGCCAAGCAGGGGGCGCGGGCTCCTACGAGCAGTACTTC.